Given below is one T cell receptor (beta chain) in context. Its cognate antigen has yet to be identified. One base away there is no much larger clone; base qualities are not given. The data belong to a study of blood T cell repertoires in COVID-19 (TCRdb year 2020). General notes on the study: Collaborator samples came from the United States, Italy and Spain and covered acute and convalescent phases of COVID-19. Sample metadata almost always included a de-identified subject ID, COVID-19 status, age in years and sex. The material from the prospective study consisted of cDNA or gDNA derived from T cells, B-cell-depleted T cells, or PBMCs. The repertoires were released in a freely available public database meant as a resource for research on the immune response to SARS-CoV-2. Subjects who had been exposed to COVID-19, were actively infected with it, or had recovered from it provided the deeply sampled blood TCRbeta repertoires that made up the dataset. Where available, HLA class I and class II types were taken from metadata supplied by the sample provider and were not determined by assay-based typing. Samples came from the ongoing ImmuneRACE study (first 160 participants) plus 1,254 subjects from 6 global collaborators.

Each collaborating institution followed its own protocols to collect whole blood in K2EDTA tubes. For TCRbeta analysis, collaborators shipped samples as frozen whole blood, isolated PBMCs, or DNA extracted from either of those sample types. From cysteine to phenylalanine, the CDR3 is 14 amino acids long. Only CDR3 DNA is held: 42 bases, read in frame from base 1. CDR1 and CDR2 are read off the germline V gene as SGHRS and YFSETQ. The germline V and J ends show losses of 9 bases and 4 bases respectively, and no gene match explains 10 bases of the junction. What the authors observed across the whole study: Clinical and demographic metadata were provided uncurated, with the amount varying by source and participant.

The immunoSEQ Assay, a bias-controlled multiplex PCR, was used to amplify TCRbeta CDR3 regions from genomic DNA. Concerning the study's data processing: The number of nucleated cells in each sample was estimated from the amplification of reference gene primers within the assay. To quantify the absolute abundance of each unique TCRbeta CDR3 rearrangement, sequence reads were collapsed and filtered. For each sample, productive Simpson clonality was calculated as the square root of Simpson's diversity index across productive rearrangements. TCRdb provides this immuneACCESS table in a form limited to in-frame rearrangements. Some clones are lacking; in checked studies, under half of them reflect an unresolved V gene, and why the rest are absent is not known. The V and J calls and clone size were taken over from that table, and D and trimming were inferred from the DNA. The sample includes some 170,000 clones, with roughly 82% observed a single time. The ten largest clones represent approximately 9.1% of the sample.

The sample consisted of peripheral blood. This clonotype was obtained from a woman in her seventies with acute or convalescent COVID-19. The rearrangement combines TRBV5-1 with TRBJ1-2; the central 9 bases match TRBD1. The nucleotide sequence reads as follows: TGCGCCACCACACCGGGACAGGGAAGCTATGGCTACACCTTC. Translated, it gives CATTPGQGSYGYTF.